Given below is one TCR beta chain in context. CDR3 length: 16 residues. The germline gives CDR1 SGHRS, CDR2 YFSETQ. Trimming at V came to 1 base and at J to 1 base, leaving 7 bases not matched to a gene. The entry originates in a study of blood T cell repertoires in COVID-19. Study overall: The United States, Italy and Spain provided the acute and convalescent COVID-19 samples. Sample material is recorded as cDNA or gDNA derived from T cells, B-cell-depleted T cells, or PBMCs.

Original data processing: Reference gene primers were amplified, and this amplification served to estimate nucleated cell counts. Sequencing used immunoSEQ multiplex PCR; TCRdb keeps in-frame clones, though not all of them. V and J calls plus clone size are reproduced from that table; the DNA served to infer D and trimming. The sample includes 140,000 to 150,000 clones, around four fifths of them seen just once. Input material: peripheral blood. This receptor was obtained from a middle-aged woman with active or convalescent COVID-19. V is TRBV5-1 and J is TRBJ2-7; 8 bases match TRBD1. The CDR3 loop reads CASSLQSGTGSYEQYF. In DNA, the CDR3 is TGCGCCAGCAGCTTGCAGTCCGGGACAGGTTCCTACGAGCAGTACTTC.